What follows describes a single TCR beta chain. The source of the sample is a study of shared clonotypes between healthy human individuals. Overall study: The composition of the donors was a couple of women and a few men aged 18 to 49.

Profiled with immunoSEQ multiplex PCR; TCRdb holds only in-frame clones, not every one. This table holds fewer than 800,000 clones, about 92% found once. CD45RO-negative cells were positively selected for CCR7, leaving out terminally differentiated effector memory CD45RA+ cells. V was clipped by 6 bases and J by 1 base, with 10 bases between them. CDR1 is MNHEY and CDR2 is SMNVEV in the germline V gene (reference sequence). CDR3 length: 14 amino acids. The chain combines TRBV27 with TRBJ1-5; no clear D. Sequencing was done on a sample of naive CD8+ T cells sorted from blood. The sequence derives from a man aged 30 to 45 in good health. The CDR3 is CASRGPYSNQPQHF. Written as DNA, the CDR3 is TGTGCCAGCAGAGGACCCTACAGCAATCAGCCCCAGCATTTT.